This TCR beta chain is from a study of OX40 agonist ivuxolimab in advanced cancers. Looking at the study overall: Past anti-PD-1, anti-PD-L1 or anti-CTLA-4 therapy was accepted, and 40% to 50% had received some. Three patients showed partial responses: one hepatocellular carcinoma and two cutaneous melanoma cases. Findings and caveats of the study: Normalized T-cell clonal expansion was also low in some nonresponders. On average, CD8+ T cells had more expanded clones than CD4+.

Concerning this clone: Its antigen is currently unknown.

Libraries were prepared by immunoSEQ multiplex PCR; TCRdb keeps only in-frame clonotypes and omits some of them. Of 50,000 to 65,000 clones listed, around 81% are singletons. Trimming at V came to 4 bases and at J to 6 bases, leaving 5 bases not matched to a gene. Looked up from germline, CDR1 is SGHTA and CDR2 is FQGTGA. This CDR3 region has 14 residues. The sequencing used CD4+ or CD8+ T cells sorted from blood, collected in a trial of the OX40 agonist ivuxolimab. The receptor was derived from an adult with an advanced solid tumor such as melanoma, head and neck, liver or kidney cancer. This chain connects TRBV7-3 to TRBJ2-2, with 7 nucleotides matching TRBD1. Here the CDR3 reads CASSSTGTAGELFF. CDR3 nucleotide sequence: TGTGCCAGCAGCTCGACAGGGACGGCCGGGGAGCTGTTTTTT. The full variable domain, completed using reference TRBV7-3 and TRBJ2-2, is GAGVSQTPSNKVTEKGKYVELRCDPISGHTALYWYRQSLGQGPEFLIYFQGTGAADDSGLPNDRFFAVRPEGSVSTLKIQRTERGDSAVYLCASSSTGTAGELFFGEGSRLTVL.